These T cell receptor beta chains were read from a single sample in a study of PD-1 and CTLA-4 blockade in melanoma. The data were produced by immunoSEQ multiplex PCR, yet TCRdb's version contains in-frame clones alone and is incomplete. The data hold tens of thousands of clones, with about 88% observed a single time. The sequences come from CD8+ T cells from peripheral blood, collected before anti-PD-1 treatment. Receptors originate from a human donor with melanoma. The CDR3 runs from the conserved cysteine through the conserved F or W. The D gene is left open where the match is weak. Clone size is given for some rows only: seen once, a few or many times, or a class if the clone is expanded.

j_call clone_size d_call v_call cdr3_aa cdr3_nt
TRBJ2-2 once - TRBV7-9 CASSSTPGSGELFF TGTGCCAGCAGCTCCACGCCGGGCTCCGGGGAGCTGTTTTTT
TRBJ2-7 - TRBD1 TRBV14 CASSRGQYEQYF TGTGCCAGCAGCCGGGGACAGTACGAGCAGTACTTC
TRBJ1-1 - - TRBV9 CASSSDTEAFF TGTGCCAGCAGTAGTGACACTGAAGCTTTCTTT
TRBJ2-7 - TRBD1 TRBV19 CASRDRGKNEQYF TGTGCCAGTAGGGACAGGGGAAAAAACGAGCAGTACTTC
TRBJ1-5 - - TRBV6-5 CASSYKGVDQPQHF TGTGCCAGCAGTTATAAAGGGGTGGACCAGCCCCAGCATTTT
TRBJ1-5 - - TRBV23-1 CASSQSAPTGLNQPQHF TGCGCCAGCAGTCAATCAGCCCCGACAGGACTCAATCAGCCCCAGCATTTT
TRBJ1-1 - - TRBV5-1 CASSLIRRENTEAFF TGCGCCAGCAGCTTGATAAGACGAGAGAACACTGAAGCTTTCTTT
TRBJ2-1 - - TRBV7-3 CASSRDGYNEQFF TGTGCCAGCAGCCGTGACGGCTACAATGAGCAGTTCTTC
TRBJ2-2 - - TRBV6-1 CASSEDRTAGELFF TGTGCCAGCAGTGAAGACAGAACGGCCGGGGAGCTGTTTTTT
TRBJ2-7 - TRBD1 TRBV10-2 CASGTRDSSYEQYF TGCGCCAGCGGCACCCGGGACAGCTCCTACGAGCAGTACTTC
TRBJ1-4 - - TRBV27 CASSSGGHEKLFF TGTGCCAGCAGTTCCGGCGGACATGAAAAACTGTTTTTT
TRBJ1-5 - - TRBV28 CASSLTRAYQPQHF TGTGCCAGCAGTTTAACGAGGGCGTACCAGCCCCAGCATTTT
TRBJ1-4 - - TRBV30 CAWSWEVGEKLFF TGTGCCTGGAGTTGGGAAGTTGGGGAAAAACTGTTTTTT
TRBJ2-1 - TRBD2 TRBV28 CASRQTSSGGADEQFF TGTGCCAGCAGGCAGACTAGCTCTGGGGGTGCCGATGAGCAGTTCTTC